Listed below are T cell receptor beta chains from one sample, sequenced in a study of CD8+ T cells in alopecia areata. The method was immunoSEQ multiplex PCR; TCRdb's version includes in-frame clones alone and lacks a portion of them. The repertoire holds about 180,000 clones, with 40% to 65% as singletons. The source was CD8+ T cells sorted from blood, collected around week 52, from a patient treated with tofacitinib. The source is a human donor with alopecia areata. Both conserved end residues are part of each CDR3. A D gene is named only where the DNA matches it firmly. Not all rows give a size; the values are once, few, many and, for expanded clones, a class.

abundance	d_gene	v_gene	j_gene	CDR3nt	CDR3aa
.	.	TRBV5-4	TRBJ2-2	TGTGCCAGCAGCTTGAAGGGTACGGGGACCGGGGAGCTGTTTTTT	CASSLKGTGTGELFF
.	.	TRBV19	TRBJ1-2	TGTGCCACGAAAGGGAGTTATGGCTACACCTTC	CATKGSYGYTF
.	.	TRBV30	TRBJ1-2	TGTGCCTGGAGTATCCCGCTATTGAGGGGCTACACCTTC	CAWSIPLLRGYTF
few	TRBD2	TRBV4-1	TRBJ2-1	TGCGCCAGCAGCCAAGGAATTGCGGGGGGACTCTACAATGAGCAGTTCTTC	CASSQGIAGGLYNEQFF
few	.	TRBV29-1	TRBJ1-1	TGCAGCGCGGGACACATGAACACTGAAGCTTTCTTT	CSAGHMNTEAFF
.	.	TRBV15	TRBJ1-1	TGTGCCACCAGCAGTATCCTAGGCAGACGAAAAGCTTTCTTT	CATSSILGRRKAFF
.	.	TRBV15	TRBJ1-2	TGTGCCACCAGCAGCTCTATCCCGTTTGCGGATGGCTACACCTTC	CATSSSIPFADGYTF
few	TRBD1	TRBV6-6	TRBJ2-7	TGTGCCAGCAGTTACAGCTCACAGGGGGACTCCTACGAGCAGTACTTC	CASSYSSQGDSYEQYF
few	.	TRBV13	TRBJ2-7	TGTGCCAGCAGCCCACCTGGCTCTGGGGGCGGCCGATACGAGCAGTACTTC	CASSPPGSGGGRYEQYF
.	TRBD2	TRBV13	TRBJ2-7	TGTGCCAGCAGCTCGGGACTAGCGTCAACCTACGAGCAGTACTTC	CASSSGLASTYEQYF
.	TRBD1	TRBV18	TRBJ2-3	TGTGCCAGCTCACCACAACCGGGACAGGGCACAGATACGCAGTATTTT	CASSPQPGQGTDTQYF
.	TRBD1	TRBV6-6	TRBJ2-1	TGTGCCAGCAGCCGGGACAGCGCTTACAATGAGCAGTTCTTC	CASSRDSAYNEQFF
.	.	TRBV15	TRBJ1-6	TGTGCCACCAGCAGAGATAAGGGACCCGACTCACCCCTCCACTTT	CATSRDKGPDSPLHF
.	TRBD2	TRBV18	TRBJ2-5	TGTGCCAGCTCACCCCCGGGACTAGCGGGGCTACAGTGGACCCAGTACTTC	CASSPPGLAGLQWTQYF
.	TRBD2	TRBV13	TRBJ2-7	TGTGCCAGCAGCCTTCAGCGGGGCTCTTACGAGCAGTACTTC	CASSLQRGSYEQYF
.	TRBD2	TRBV27	TRBJ2-1	TGTGCCAGCAGTCCCCGTTTAGCGGGGGCCCTTAGCTCCTACAATGAGCAGTTCTTC	CASSPRLAGALSSYNEQFF
.	.	TRBV7-9	TRBJ2-1	TGTGCCAGCAGCTTAGTACGCCAGGGGAGTAATGAGCAGTTCTTC	CASSLVRQGSNEQFF
.	TRBD2	TRBV6-5	TRBJ2-4	TGTGCCAGCAGTTACGGGACTAGCGGGGGAGAAAACATTCAGTACTTC	CASSYGTSGGENIQYF
.	.	TRBV11-2	TRBJ2-5	TGTGCCAGCAGCTTTACCAGAGAGACCCAGTACTTC	CASSFTRETQYF
.	TRBD1	TRBV7-8	TRBJ1-2	TGTGCCAGCAGCCCGGGACAGGGCGGCGGCTACACCTTC	CASSPGQGGGYTF
.	TRBD1	TRBV6-5	TRBJ2-7	TGTGCCAGCAGTTACTCGTCTACAGGGGGCGAGGAGCAGTACTTC	CASSYSSTGGEEQYF
.	.	TRBV7-2	TRBJ2-5	TGTGCCAGCAGCTTTTTGGAGACCCAGTACTTC	CASSFLETQYF
few	.	TRBV29-1	TRBJ1-3	TGCAGCGTTGAAGATGCGGAGAGCTCTGGAAACACCATATATTTT	CSVEDAESSGNTIYF
few	TRBD1	TRBV13	TRBJ2-7	TGTGCCAGCAGCTTAGGAGCAGGGGGCTACGAGCAGTACTTC	CASSLGAGGYEQYF
few	TRBD2	TRBV5-1	TRBJ2-4	TGCGCCAGCAGCTTGACTAGCGGGGGGGCGAACATTCAGTACTTC	CASSLTSGGANIQYF
.	.	TRBV27	TRBJ1-5	TGTGCCAGCTCCGTAACTGCAGGGGCTCAGCCCCAGCATTTT	CASSVTAGAQPQHF
.	.	TRBV9	TRBJ2-1	TGTGCCAGCAGCGTAGGCGAGCGCCCCGAGCAGTTCTTC	CASSVGERPEQFF
.	.	TRBV6-5	TRBJ2-2	TGTGCCAGCGCAGTCTCCTTTCCGAGTACCGGGGAGCTGTTTTTT	CASAVSFPSTGELFF
.	TRBD1	TRBV9	TRBJ1-5	TGTGCCAGCAGCGTAGGGGACAGGGTTCAGCCCCAGCATTTT	CASSVGDRVQPQHF
.	TRBD1	TRBV6-6	TRBJ2-7	TGTGCCAGCAGTTACTCTTCGGGGACAGGGGCTTACGAGCAGTACTTC	CASSYSSGTGAYEQYF
.	.	TRBV15	TRBJ1-1	TGTGCCACCGGGGGAAGTCTGTTGAACACTGAAGCTTTCTTT	CATGGSLLNTEAFF
.	TRBD1	TRBV5-4	TRBJ2-5	TGTGCCAGCAGCTTCGGGACAGGGGGTGTAGAGACCCAGTACTTC	CASSFGTGGVETQYF
.	TRBD2	TRBV5-4	TRBJ2-1	TGTGCCAGCAGCTTGAACCCGGGGGGATACAATGAGCAGTTCTTC	CASSLNPGGYNEQFF
.	.	TRBV29-1	TRBJ1-1	TGCAGCGTCTCCGGGGGCTTTGAAGCTTTCTTT	CSVSGGFEAFF
.	.	TRBV5-1	TRBJ2-3	TGCGCCAGCAGCTTGCATGAGGGAACAGATACGCAGTATTTT	CASSLHEGTDTQYF
.	.	TRBV5-1	TRBJ2-7	TGCGCCAGCAGCTTGCCGTTGGAGACTGGGACCTACGAGCAGTACTTC	CASSLPLETGTYEQYF